This T cell receptor (beta chain) was observed in a study of blood T cell repertoires in COVID-19. Study in general: Acute and convalescent COVID-19 specimens originated in the United States, Italy and Spain. Nucleic acid was either cDNA or gDNA, and it came from T cells, B-cell-depleted T cells, or PBMCs.

CDR1 and CDR2 (germline): KGHDR, SFDVKD. The trim removed 5 bases at V and 2 bases at J, leaving 15 bases unmatched. The CDR3 loop spans 19 amino acids. In the original processing: Reference gene primers were amplified, and this amplification served to estimate nucleated cell counts. Libraries were prepared by immunoSEQ multiplex PCR; TCRdb keeps only in-frame clonotypes and omits some of them. V and J calls and clone size follow that table, whereas D and trimming were derived from the DNA. The sample comprises 45,000 to 50,000 clones, less than 90% of which are singletons, and 7% to 8.5% rests with the top ten.

The origin of this receptor is a man aged 60 to 75 with active COVID-19. The specimen sequenced was peripheral blood. The rearrangement joins TRBV24-1 to TRBJ2-2, with 8 bases that match TRBD1. For the CDR3, the DNA is TGTGCCACCAGTGGAGCTACCCTCCAGGGGGCGATTAACACCGGGGAGCTGTTTTTT. Protein: CATSGATLQGAINTGELFF.